This record concerns one TCR beta chain sequence. No cognate antigen has been identified for it. Per-base qualities were not stored, and no clone one base away is much larger. Library preparation employed the immunoSEQ multiplex PCR assay. Drawn from immuneACCESS, this table holds only the in-frame rearrangements with V and J called that TCRdb kept. Clones are partly lost; checked studies trace under half to an unresolved V gene and leave the rest unexplained. The sample has tens of thousands of clones on record, 65% to 85% of them singletons. The top ten clones comprise approximately 8.3% of the sample. Measured from the cysteine to the phenylalanine, the CDR3 is 14 residues long. Of the read, only the CDR3 DNA is kept; its 42 bases are in frame from base 1. Looking up the germline V gene yields CDR1 LGHNA and CDR2 YSLEER. Trimming costs V 0 bases and J 4 bases, and their ends lie 6 bases apart. In this study, focal radiation therapy paired with CTLA-4 blockade (ipilimumab) was tested in patients who had chemo-refractory metastatic non-small-cell lung cancer.

This entry belongs to a study of radiotherapy plus CTLA-4 blockade in lung cancer (dated 2018 in TCRdb). Regarding the research as a whole: Objective responses were observed in 18% of enrolled patients, and disease control was achieved in 25% to 40%. Overall results and qualifications from the work: Increased serum interferon-beta after radiation, together with early dynamic changes in blood T cell clones, were reported to be the strongest predictors of response. After treatment with radiotherapy and ipilimumab, TCR clones that came from tumors expanded in the peripheral blood.

The clonotype comes from a human donor with non-small cell lung cancer who had stable disease on radiotherapy plus ipilimumab. The V and J genes are TRBV4-3 and TRBJ2-2, with the D gene too uncertain to name. Sequenced material: peripheral blood, taken from a patient treated with radiotherapy plus ipilimumab. The base sequence is TGCGCCAGCAGCCAAGATAGGCTCACCGGGGAGCTGTTTTTT. It codes for CASSQDRLTGELFF.